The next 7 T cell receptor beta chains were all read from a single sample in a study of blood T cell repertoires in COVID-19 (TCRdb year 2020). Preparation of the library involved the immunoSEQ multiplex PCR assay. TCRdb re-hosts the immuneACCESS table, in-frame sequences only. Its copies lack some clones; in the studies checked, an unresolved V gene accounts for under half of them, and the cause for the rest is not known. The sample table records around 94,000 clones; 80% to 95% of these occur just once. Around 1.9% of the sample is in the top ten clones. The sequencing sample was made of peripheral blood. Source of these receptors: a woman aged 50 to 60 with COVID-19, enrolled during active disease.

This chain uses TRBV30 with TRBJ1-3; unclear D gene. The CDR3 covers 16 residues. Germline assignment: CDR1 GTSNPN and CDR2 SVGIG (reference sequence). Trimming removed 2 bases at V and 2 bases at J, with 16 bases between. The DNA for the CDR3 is TGTGCCTGGAGTCGAGGTTTGGCAATTGCTGGAAACACCATATATTTT. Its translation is CAWSRGLAIAGNTIYF.

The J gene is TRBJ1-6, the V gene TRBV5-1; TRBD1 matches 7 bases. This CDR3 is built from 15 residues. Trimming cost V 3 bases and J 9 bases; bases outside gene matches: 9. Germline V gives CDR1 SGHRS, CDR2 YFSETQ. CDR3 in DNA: TGCGCCAGCAGCTCAAAACAGGGGTCGGGTTCACCCCTCCACTTT. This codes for CASSSKQGSGSPLHF.

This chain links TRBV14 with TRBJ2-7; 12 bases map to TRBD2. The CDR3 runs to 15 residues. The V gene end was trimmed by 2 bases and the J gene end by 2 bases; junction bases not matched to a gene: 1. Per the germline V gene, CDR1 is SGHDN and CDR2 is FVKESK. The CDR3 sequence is CASSQTSGGTYEQYF. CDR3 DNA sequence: TGTGCCAGCAGCCAAACTAGCGGGGGGACCTACGAGCAGTACTTC.

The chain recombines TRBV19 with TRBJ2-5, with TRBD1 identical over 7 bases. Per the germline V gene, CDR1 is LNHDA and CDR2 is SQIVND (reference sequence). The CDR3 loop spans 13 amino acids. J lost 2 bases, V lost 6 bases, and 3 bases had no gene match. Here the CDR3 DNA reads TGTGCCAGTAGCTGGACAGGTCAAGAGACCCAGTACTTC. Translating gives CASSWTGQETQYF.

CDR3 DNA: TGTGCCAGCAGCCCGCCAGCGGGGGTCGACACCGGGGAGCTGTTTTTT. It translates to CASSPPAGVDTGELFF. The V and J genes are TRBV11-3 and TRBJ2-2; 8 bases are a match to TRBD2. V lost 5 bases to trimming and J lost 3 bases; unmatched junction nucleotides: 8. The CDR3 has 16 residues. The germline CDR1 and CDR2 sequences are SGHNT and YENEEA.

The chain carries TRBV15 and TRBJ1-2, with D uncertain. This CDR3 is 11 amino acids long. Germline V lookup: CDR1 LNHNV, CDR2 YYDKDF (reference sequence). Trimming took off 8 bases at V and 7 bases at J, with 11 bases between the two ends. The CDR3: CATQRGGGYTF. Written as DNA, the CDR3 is TGTGCCACCCAACGAGGAGGTGGCTACACCTTC.

CDR3 amino acids: CASSQDTGSPEAFF. Here the CDR3 DNA reads TGCGCCAGCAGTCAAGATACCGGGAGTCCTGAAGCTTTCTTT. The chain combines TRBV23-1 with TRBJ1-1; no clear D gene. TRBV23-1 is an ORF; its function is uncertain. The CDR3 is 14 amino acids. Trimming took off 2 bases at V and 6 bases at J, with 13 bases between the two ends.